The sequence of this TCR beta chain was determined in a study of cytomegalovirus exposure and HLA in healthy donors. On this clone: The sample holds other DNA sequences that translate to the same CDR3.

Germline V CDR1 and CDR2: LNHDA, SQIVND (reference sequence). The CDR3 consists of 14 residues. Deletions cut 3 bases from V and 1 base from J, with 9 bases between. PCR used 60 Vbeta primers and 13 Jbeta primers. Assay used: immunoSEQ multiplex PCR; TCRdb lists only in-frame clones, some missing. The sample lists 170,000 or so clones, 75% to 85% occurring once. The TCR sequence derives from a boy younger than 18 in good health and CMV-seronegative. Sequences were obtained from PBMCs. The chain combines TRBV19 with TRBJ1-1; D possibly corresponds to TRBD1 (6 bases). CDR3 protein: CASSMRGPNTEAFF. For the CDR3, the DNA is TGTGCCAGTAGTATGCGGGGGCCGAACACTGAAGCTTTCTTT.